Listed below are T cell receptor beta chains from one sample, sequenced in a study of shared T cell receptors in the human thymus. The data were produced by immunoSEQ multiplex PCR, yet TCRdb's version contains in-frame clones alone and is incomplete. Here the sample spans some 700,000 clones, 70% to 90% being singletons. These same records also appear under a second study, on human thymus T cells.

The sample was thymocytes. These receptors were obtained from a boy less than two years old with a congenital heart defect. The CDR3 runs from the conserved cysteine through the conserved F or W. The order of the fields is CDR3 DNA, CDR3 protein, J gene, D gene, clone size, V gene. A D gene is named only where the DNA matches it firmly. Size is omitted from some rows. Given values are once, few, many or a class for expanded clones.

TGTGCCAGCGGAGACGGCTATGGCTACACCTTC	CASGDGYGYTF	TRBJ1-2	NA	NA	TRBV27
TGCGCCAGCAGCCAAGAGGACAGGGACAGGGGTGGAGAGACCCAGTACTTC	CASSQEDRDRGGETQYF	TRBJ2-5	TRBD1	NA	TRBV4-3
TGTGCCGCGGGGGGCGCGGGTTACAATGAGCAGTTCTTC	CAAGGAGYNEQFF	TRBJ2-1	TRBD2	NA	TRBV25-1
TGTGCTAGTGTCGCATTGGGACAGGCCACAGATACGCAGTATTTT	CASVALGQATDTQYF	TRBJ2-3	TRBD1	NA	TRBV12-5
TGTGCCAGCAGGTTAGACGGGGGGAGACTAGCGGGAGAGAATGAGCAGTTCTTC	CASRLDGGRLAGENEQFF	TRBJ2-1	TRBD2	NA	TRBV11-3
TGTGCCAGTAGTCCCTCCAGGGGGCGAAGTCCCTCTGGGGCCAACGTCCTGACTTTC	CASSPSRGRSPSGANVLTF	TRBJ2-6	TRBD1	NA	TRBV19
TGTGCCAGCAGCTTCGGACAGGGGGGCTATGAGCAGTTCTTC	CASSFGQGGYEQFF	TRBJ2-1	TRBD1	NA	TRBV4-2
TGTGCCAGCAGTCTCGGTGGGGCCACCGTCCACGAGCAGTACTTC	CASSLGGATVHEQYF	TRBJ2-7	NA	NA	TRBV5-4
TGTGCCAGCAGTTTATCGGCGGAGACAGGGGGATTCAATGGCTACACCTTC	CASSLSAETGGFNGYTF	TRBJ1-2	TRBD1	NA	TRBV27
TGTGCCAGCAGCCAGCGTCTACAAAACATTCAGTACTTC	CASSQRLQNIQYF	TRBJ2-4	NA	NA	TRBV4-2
TGTGCCAGCAGCTCTCAGGGTCTCTCCTACAATGAGCAGTTCTTC	CASSSQGLSYNEQFF	TRBJ2-1	NA	NA	TRBV7-2
TGTGCCAGCAGTGCCAGACCCACCCCATTTAGCGAGGCCTACAATGAGCAGTTCTTC	CASSARPTPFSEAYNEQFF	TRBJ2-1	NA	NA	TRBV2
TGTGCCAGCGCCGCTTGGCCCAACTACAATGAGCAGTTCTTC	CASAAWPNYNEQFF	TRBJ2-1	NA	NA	TRBV6-5
TGTGCCAGCAGCAACCGGGAGCAGCTTTCCCTCCCCTACGAGCAGTACTTC	CASSNREQLSLPYEQYF	TRBJ2-7	NA	NA	TRBV14
TGTGCCAGTGGGATCTTCCCTGGAGGGGGCGACTATGGCTACACCTTC	CASGIFPGGGDYGYTF	TRBJ1-2	TRBD1	NA	TRBV19
TGTGCCAGCTCCTTCGGGCCTAGCGGGAGCACAGATACGCAGTATTTT	CASSFGPSGSTDTQYF	TRBJ2-3	TRBD2	NA	TRBV27
TGTGCCACCAGCAGAGTGACCCCGGGACTAGCGGGAGCCCCGAATGAGCAGTTCTTC	CATSRVTPGLAGAPNEQFF	TRBJ2-1	TRBD2	NA	TRBV15
TGTGCCAGCAGCGTTAAGCCCCAGGACTACGGGGGGAGGGTGGAGACCCAGTACTTC	CASSVKPQDYGGRVETQYF	TRBJ2-5	TRBD2	NA	TRBV9
TGTGCCAGCAGCTTGGCCGGTGGGGAGGATACGCAGTATTTT	CASSLAGGEDTQYF	TRBJ2-3	NA	NA	TRBV5-6
TGTGCCAGCAGCACTACAGGAGCCGGAAACACCATATATTTT	CASSTTGAGNTIYF	TRBJ1-3	NA	NA	TRBV11-3
TGCGCCAGCAGCTTCGGACTAGCGGGATTTATCCCCTACTACGAGCAGTACTTC	CASSFGLAGFIPYYEQYF	TRBJ2-7	TRBD2	NA	TRBV5-1
TGTGCCAGCAGTGTACGGCCAGGTGAGCAGTTCTTC	CASSVRPGEQFF	TRBJ2-1	NA	NA	TRBV6-1
TGTGCCATCAGTGACCCGAAGTGTAGCGGGGCGGGGGAGCAGTACTTC	CAISDPKCSGAGEQYF	TRBJ2-7	TRBD2	NA	TRBV10-3
TGTGCCTGGAGTGTATTATCGAACACTGAAGCTTTCTTT	CAWSVLSNTEAFF	TRBJ1-1	NA	NA	TRBV30
TGTGCCAGCAGCGCCTCGACAGGATACGAGCAGTACTTC	CASSASTGYEQYF	TRBJ2-7	NA	NA	TRBV7-9
TGTGCCAGCAGCCAAGGCGGGACGAGCACCGGGGAGCTGTTTTTT	CASSQGGTSTGELFF	TRBJ2-2	NA	few	TRBV14
TGTGCCAGCAGCTTACTGCTTGCGTACGAGCAGTACTTC	CASSLLLAYEQYF	TRBJ2-7	NA	NA	TRBV7-2
TGTGCCAGCAGCTTAGGGGGACTAGGAGGGCCCCTCTACGAGCAGTACTTC	CASSLGGLGGPLYEQYF	TRBJ2-7	TRBD2	NA	TRBV7-6
TGTGCCAGCAGCTTGACCAGGGGGCAGGGCACTGAAGCTTTCTTT	CASSLTRGQGTEAFF	TRBJ1-1	TRBD1	NA	TRBV5-8
TGCAGCGTGGCCCCACTAGCGGGAAAATACAATGAGCAGTTCTTC	CSVAPLAGKYNEQFF	TRBJ2-1	TRBD2	NA	TRBV29-1
TGTGCCAGCAGCCAAGATAGTTTGGCGGGAGAGGAGCAGTACTTC	CASSQDSLAGEEQYF	TRBJ2-7	TRBD2	NA	TRBV14
TGTGCCACCAGTCCAAAGACAGGGAACTATGGCTACACCTTC	CATSPKTGNYGYTF	TRBJ1-2	TRBD1	NA	TRBV15
TGTGCCAGCAGCCCGGGGGGGGCCGGGTGGAATGAGCAGTTCTTC	CASSPGGAGWNEQFF	TRBJ2-1	TRBD2	NA	TRBV7-7
TGTGCCAGCAGCTTTCGTCTAGCGGGAGAGGATGAGCAGTTCTTC	CASSFRLAGEDEQFF	TRBJ2-1	TRBD2	NA	TRBV7-2
TGTGCCAGTAGTGTGGAGCGGGAGGCCACTGGGAATGAGCAGTTCTTC	CASSVEREATGNEQFF	TRBJ2-1	TRBD2	few	TRBV19
TGTGCCAGCAGCTTATACACCCAAGAGACCCAGTACTTC	CASSLYTQETQYF	TRBJ2-5	NA	NA	TRBV13
TGTGCCAGCACCTGGCAGGCATGGCAGTACTTC	CASTWQAWQYF	TRBJ2-7	NA	NA	TRBV7-4
TGTGCCAGCAGCCAGGGGGCGAACACTGAAGCTTTCTTT	CASSQGANTEAFF	TRBJ1-1	NA	NA	TRBV4-2
TGTGCCAGCAGCTTGGGATTGGCAGGGAACACCGGGGAGCTGTTTTTT	CASSLGLAGNTGELFF	TRBJ2-2	NA	NA	TRBV5-5
TGTGCCAGTAGTTTGGGACTAGCGGGATTGGACGAGCAGTACTTC	CASSLGLAGLDEQYF	TRBJ2-7	TRBD2	NA	TRBV19
TGTGCCAGCAGTCCGGGGGGGACCTACGAGCAGTACTTC	CASSPGGTYEQYF	TRBJ2-7	TRBD2	few	TRBV28
TGCGCCAGTGTAGACAGGCCCAATCAGCCCCAGCATTTT	CASVDRPNQPQHF	TRBJ1-5	NA	NA	TRBV10-2
TGTGCCAGTAGTCCTTGGGTGAGGGCTGAGTACACTGAAGCTTTCTTT	CASSPWVRAEYTEAFF	TRBJ1-1	NA	NA	TRBV19
TGTGCCTGGATTCAACAGGGGGCCCACAATGAGCAGTTCTTC	CAWIQQGAHNEQFF	TRBJ2-1	TRBD1	NA	TRBV30
TGCAGCGTTGAATTACCCGGGACAGTCCAAGAGACCCAGTACTTC	CSVELPGTVQETQYF	TRBJ2-5	TRBD1	NA	TRBV29-1
TGTGCCAGCAGCTTATTCCTAGCGGCTGTTCTCTCCTACGAGCAGTACTTC	CASSLFLAAVLSYEQYF	TRBJ2-7	TRBD2	once	TRBV7-8
TGTGCCAGCAGTTTAGGAGGGACTAGCTACAATGAGCAGTTCTTC	CASSLGGTSYNEQFF	TRBJ2-1	TRBD2	NA	TRBV27
TGCGCCAGCAGCTTGGCCCCCAACCCTGGGGGACTAGCGGGAGCGGGGAATGAGCAGTTCTTC	CASSLAPNPGGLAGAGNEQFF	TRBJ2-1	TRBD2	NA	TRBV5-1
TGCAGCGTCGAAGACAGTGCCTACGAGCAGTACTTC	CSVEDSAYEQYF	TRBJ2-7	NA	NA	TRBV29-1
TGTGCCAGCAGCCTAGCGGGAGCATACAATGAGCAGTTCTTC	CASSLAGAYNEQFF	TRBJ2-1	TRBD2	few	TRBV7-9
TGTGCCAGTAACCCAGACAGGGAAACTGAAGCTTTCTTT	CASNPDRETEAFF	TRBJ1-1	TRBD1	NA	TRBV19
TGTGCCAGCAGCAATGACTACTATGAAAAACTGTTTTTT	CASSNDYYEKLFF	TRBJ1-4	NA	NA	TRBV7-9
TGTGCCAGCAGTGAATTTCGGGGATGGGAAGAGTTCTATGGCTACACCTTC	CASSEFRGWEEFYGYTF	TRBJ1-2	NA	NA	TRBV6-1
TGTGCCAGCAACCCCCAAGGTTCTAGCGTGAACACCGGGGAGCTGTTTTTT	CASNPQGSSVNTGELFF	TRBJ2-2	NA	NA	TRBV7-8
TGCGCCAGCAGCCAAGATGGGGGGACCCTTGGAAACACCATATATTTT	CASSQDGGTLGNTIYF	TRBJ1-3	NA	NA	TRBV4-3
TGCAGCGTTGGACCCCTGAGGCATTGTCGGGGCTACACCTTC	CSVGPLRHCRGYTF	TRBJ1-2	NA	NA	TRBV29-1
TGTGCCAGCAGTCCTCGGGACAGGGAGTTGACTGAAGCTTTCTTT	CASSPRDRELTEAFF	TRBJ1-1	TRBD1	NA	TRBV27